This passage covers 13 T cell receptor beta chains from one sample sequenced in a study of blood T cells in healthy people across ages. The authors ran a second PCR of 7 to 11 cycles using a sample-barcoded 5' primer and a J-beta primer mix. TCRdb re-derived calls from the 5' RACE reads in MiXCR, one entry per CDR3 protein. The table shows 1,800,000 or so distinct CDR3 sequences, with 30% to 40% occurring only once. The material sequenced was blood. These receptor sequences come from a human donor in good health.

The CDR3 spells CSARTGPIGYSPLHF. CDR3 nucleotide sequence: TGCAGTGCTAGGACAGGCCCAATCGGGTATTCACCCCTCCACTTT. The chain links TRBV20-1 to TRBJ1-6; D perhaps matches TRBD1 (6 bases). The CDR3 contains 15 residues. Germline CDR1 is DFQATT and CDR2 is SNEGSKA (reference sequence). The V end was cut by 3 bases, the J end by 8 bases, with 17 bases between.

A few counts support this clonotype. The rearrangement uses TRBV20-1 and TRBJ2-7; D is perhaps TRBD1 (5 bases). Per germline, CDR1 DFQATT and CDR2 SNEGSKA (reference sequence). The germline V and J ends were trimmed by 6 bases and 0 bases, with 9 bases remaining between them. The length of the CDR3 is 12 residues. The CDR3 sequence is CSAQTASYEQYF. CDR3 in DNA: TGCAGTGCGCAGACAGCCTCCTACGAGCAGTACTTC.

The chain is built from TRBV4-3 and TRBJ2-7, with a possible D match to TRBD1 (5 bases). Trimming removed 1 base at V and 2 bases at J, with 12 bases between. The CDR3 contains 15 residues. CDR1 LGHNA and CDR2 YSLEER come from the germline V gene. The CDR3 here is CASSQVDTTAYEQYF. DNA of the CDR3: TGCGCCAGCAGCCAAGTGGACACAACAGCCTACGAGCAGTACTTC.

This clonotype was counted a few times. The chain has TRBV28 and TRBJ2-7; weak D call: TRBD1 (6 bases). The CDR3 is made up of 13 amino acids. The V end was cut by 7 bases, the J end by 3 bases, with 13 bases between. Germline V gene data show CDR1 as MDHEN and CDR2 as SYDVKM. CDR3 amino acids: CASKMGHLYEQYF. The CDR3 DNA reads TGTGCCAGCAAGATGGGACACCTCTACGAGCAGTACTTC. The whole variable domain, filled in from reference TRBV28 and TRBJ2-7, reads DVKVTQSSRYLVKRTGEKVFLECVQDMDHENMFWYRQDPGLGLRLIYFSYDVKMKEKGDIPEGYSVSREKKERFSLILESASTNQTSMYLCASKMGHLYEQYFGPGTRLTVT.

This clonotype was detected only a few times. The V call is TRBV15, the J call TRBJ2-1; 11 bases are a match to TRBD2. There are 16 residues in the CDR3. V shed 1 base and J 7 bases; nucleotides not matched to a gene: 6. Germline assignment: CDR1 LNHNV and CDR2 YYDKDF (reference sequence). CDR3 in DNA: TGTGCCACCAGCAGAGGCCTAGCGGGGGGAAGTAATGAGCAGTTCTTC. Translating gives CATSRGLAGGSNEQFF.

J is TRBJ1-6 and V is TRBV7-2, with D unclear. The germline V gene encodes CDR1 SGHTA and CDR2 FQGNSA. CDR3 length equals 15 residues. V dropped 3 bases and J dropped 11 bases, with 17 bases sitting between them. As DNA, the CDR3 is TGTGCCAGCAGCTTCCCCCGCGGGCGAGGGACACCCCTCCACTTT. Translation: CASSFPRGRGTPLHF.

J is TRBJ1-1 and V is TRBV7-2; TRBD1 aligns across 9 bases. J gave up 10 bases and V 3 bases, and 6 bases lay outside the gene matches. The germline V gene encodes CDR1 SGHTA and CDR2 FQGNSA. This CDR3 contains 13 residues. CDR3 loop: CASSFSPGQGAFF. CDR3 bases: TGTGCCAGCAGCTTCTCTCCGGGACAGGGAGCTTTCTTT.

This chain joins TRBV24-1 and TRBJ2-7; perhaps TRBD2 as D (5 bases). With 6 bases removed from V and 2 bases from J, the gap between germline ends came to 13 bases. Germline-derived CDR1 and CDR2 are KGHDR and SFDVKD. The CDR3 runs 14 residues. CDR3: CATSRREFPYEQYF. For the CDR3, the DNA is TGTGCCACCAGTCGACGGGAATTCCCCTACGAGCAGTACTTC.

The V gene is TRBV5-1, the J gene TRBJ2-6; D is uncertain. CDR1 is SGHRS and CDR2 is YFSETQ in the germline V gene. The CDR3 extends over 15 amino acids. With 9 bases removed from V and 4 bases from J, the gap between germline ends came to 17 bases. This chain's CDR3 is CATQTVGSGANVLTF. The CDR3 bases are TGCGCCACCCAAACGGTGGGTTCCGGGGCCAACGTCCTGACTTTC. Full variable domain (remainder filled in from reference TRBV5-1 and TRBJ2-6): KAGVTQTPRYLIKTRGQQVTLSCSPISGHRSVSWYQQTPGQGLQFLFEYFSETQRNKGNFPGRFSGRQFSNSRSEMNVSTLELGDSALYLCATQTVGSGANVLTFGAGSRLTVL.

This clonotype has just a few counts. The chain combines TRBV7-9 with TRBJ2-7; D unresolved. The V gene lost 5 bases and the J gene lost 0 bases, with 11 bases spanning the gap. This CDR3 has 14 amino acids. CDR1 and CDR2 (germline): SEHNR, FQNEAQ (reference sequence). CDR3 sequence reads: CASSDVGLSYEQYF. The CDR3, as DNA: TGTGCCAGCAGCGACGTTGGGCTCTCCTACGAGCAGTACTTC. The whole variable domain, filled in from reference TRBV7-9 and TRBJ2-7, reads DTGVSQNPRHKITKRGQNVTFRCDPISEHNRLYWYRQTLGQGPEFLTYFQNEAQLEKSRLLSDRFSAERPKGSFSTLEIQRTEQGDSAMYLCASSDVGLSYEQYFGPGTRLTVT.

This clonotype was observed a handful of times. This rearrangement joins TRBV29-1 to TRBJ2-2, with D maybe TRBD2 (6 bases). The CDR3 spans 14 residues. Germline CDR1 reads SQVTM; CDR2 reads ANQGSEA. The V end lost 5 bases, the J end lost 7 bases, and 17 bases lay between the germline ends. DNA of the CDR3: TGCAGCGTTAGAAAGGAGGGGACGGGCGGGGAGCTGTTTTTT. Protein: CSVRKEGTGGELFF.

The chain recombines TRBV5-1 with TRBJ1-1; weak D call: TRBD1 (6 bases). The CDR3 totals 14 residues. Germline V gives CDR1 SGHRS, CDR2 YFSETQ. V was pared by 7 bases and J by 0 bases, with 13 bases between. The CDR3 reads CASFPTGMNTEAFF. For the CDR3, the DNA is TGCGCCAGCTTCCCGACAGGCATGAACACTGAAGCTTTCTTT.

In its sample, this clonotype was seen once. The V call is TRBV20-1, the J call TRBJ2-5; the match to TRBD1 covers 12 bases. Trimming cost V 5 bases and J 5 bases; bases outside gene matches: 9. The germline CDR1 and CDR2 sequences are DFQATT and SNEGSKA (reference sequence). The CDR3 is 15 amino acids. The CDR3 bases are TGCAGTGCTCTCAACCGGGACAGGGGGCTTGAGACCCAGTACTTC. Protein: CSALNRDRGLETQYF.